This TCR beta chain was identified during a study of response to subunit inactivated influenza vaccine (dated by TCRdb to the late 2010s). Study-wide context: The study used deep quantitative T cell receptor repertoire profiling to track responses to a trivalent subunit inactivated influenza vaccine.

This clonotype was seen more than once but under ten times. The specificity of this receptor is unknown. Base qualities are not at hand, and no much larger clone is one base apart. The library was produced with RT-PCR. Sequencing was performed on an Illumina HiSeq 2500. TCRdb redid the processing of the public reads, applying fastp at Q25 and MiXCR, and retained in-frame beta chains. Duplicate CDR3 protein sequences are folded into a single record with the most common DNA and genes. This sample comprises roughly 700,000 distinct CDR3 sequences, 15% to 19% of them detected only once. The ten most abundant clones make up 11% of the sample. Per the germline V gene, SGHTA is the CDR1 and FQGNSA is the CDR2. Counted from cysteine to phenylalanine, this CDR3 has 16 amino acids. The only DNA kept is the CDR3, 48 bases in frame from the first base. V lost 1 base and J lost 6 bases, and the count of bases not matched to a germline gene is 6.

What the study reported, not specific to this receptor: The authors suggested that each seasonal influenza vaccination may recruit only a limited number of new T cells.

Recombination connected TRBV7-2 to TRBJ2-3; TRBD2 fits 11 bases in the junction. This sequence originates from a man over 45 who received an inactivated influenza vaccine. Donor details come from another sample of the same person, matched by shared clones. The sequencing used PBMCs from blood, collected less than 13 days after vaccination. The CDR3 has the sequence CASSLVAGGRSDTQYF. The sequenced DNA: TGTGCCAGCAGCTTAGTAGCGGGAGGGCGTTCTGATACGCAGTATTTT.